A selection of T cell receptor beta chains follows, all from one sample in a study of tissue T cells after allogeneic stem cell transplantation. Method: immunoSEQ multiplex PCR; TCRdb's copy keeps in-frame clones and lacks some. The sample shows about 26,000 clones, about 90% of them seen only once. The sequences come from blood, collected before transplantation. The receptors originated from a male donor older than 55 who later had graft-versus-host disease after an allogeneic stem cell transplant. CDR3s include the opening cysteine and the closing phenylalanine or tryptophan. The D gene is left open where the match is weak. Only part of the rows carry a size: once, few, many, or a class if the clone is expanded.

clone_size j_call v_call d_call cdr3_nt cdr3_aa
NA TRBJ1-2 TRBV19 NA TGTGCCAGTAGTCCCGGCCGTGGGGCGCACTATGGCTACACCTTC CASSPGRGAHYGYTF
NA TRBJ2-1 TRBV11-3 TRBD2 TGTGCCAGCAGCTTAGCTAGCGGCTTAGGCAATGAGCAGTTCTTC CASSLASGLGNEQFF
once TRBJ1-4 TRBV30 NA TGTGCCTGGAGTGCCCAACTTCGAGGTGAAAAACTGTTTTTT CAWSAQLRGEKLFF
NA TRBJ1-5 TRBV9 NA TGTGCCAGCAGCGTAGGTGGGGACCGGAGTCAGCCCCAGCATTTT CASSVGGDRSQPQHF
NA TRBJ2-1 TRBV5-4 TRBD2 TGTGCCAGCAGCCCAAGCCGGACTAGCATCAATGAGCAGTTCTTC CASSPSRTSINEQFF
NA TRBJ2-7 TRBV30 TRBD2 TGTGCCTGGAGAGGGTTCGTTAGCGGGGTCGAGCAGTACTTC CAWRGFVSGVEQYF
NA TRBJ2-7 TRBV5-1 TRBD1 TGCGCCAGCCGTTTCGGACAGGGGGGCTCCTACGAGCAGTACTTC CASRFGQGGSYEQYF
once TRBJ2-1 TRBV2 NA TGTGCCAGCAGTGCTTGGAATGAGCAGTTCTTC CASSAWNEQFF
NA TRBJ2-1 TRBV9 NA TGTGCCAGCGCGTCGGGATCTCGGAATGAGCAGTTCTTC CASASGSRNEQFF
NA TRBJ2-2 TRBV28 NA TGTGCCAGCAGTCGATTACCCCGAAACACCGGGGAGCTGTTTTTT CASSRLPRNTGELFF
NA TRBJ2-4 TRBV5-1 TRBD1 TGCGCCAGCAGCCCTCTCTCGACAGGGGGATCCAAAAACATTCAGTACTTC CASSPLSTGGSKNIQYF
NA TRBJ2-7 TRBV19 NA TGTGCCAGTAGCTTTAGGACTGAATCCTACGAGCAGTACTTC CASSFRTESYEQYF
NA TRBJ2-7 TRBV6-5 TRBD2 TGTGCCAGCAGTTACGAGGCGGGAGGGCCGAACGAGCAGTACTTC CASSYEAGGPNEQYF
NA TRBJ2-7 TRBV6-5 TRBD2 TGTGCCAGCAGGTTAGCGGGAGCAGGAGAGCAGTACTTC CASRLAGAGEQYF
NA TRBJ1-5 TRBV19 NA TGTGCCAGTAGTACGGGAGGAAGGGGCAATCAGCCCCAGCATTTT CASSTGGRGNQPQHF
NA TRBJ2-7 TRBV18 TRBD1 TGTGCCAGCTCACCGGGACAGGGGGGTGGCGAGCAGTACTTC CASSPGQGGGEQYF
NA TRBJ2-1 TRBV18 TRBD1 TGTGCCAGCTCCCCGACCAGGGGGAAAGGCAATGAGCAGTTCTTC CASSPTRGKGNEQFF
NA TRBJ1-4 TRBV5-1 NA TGCGCCAGCAGCTGGAGAACAGCCGCAACTAATGAAAAACTGTTTTTT CASSWRTAATNEKLFF
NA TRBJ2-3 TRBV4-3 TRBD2 TGCGCCAGCAGCCAAGTCGGGACTAGCGGGAGGGGAGATACGCAGTATTTT CASSQVGTSGRGDTQYF
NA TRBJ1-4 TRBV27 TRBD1 TGTGCCAGCAGCCGCCGAGGACAGGATAATGAAAAACTGTTTTTT CASSRRGQDNEKLFF
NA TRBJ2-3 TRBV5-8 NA TGTGCCAGCAGCTTGCAAGGGGGGTCCACAGATACGCAGTATTTT CASSLQGGSTDTQYF
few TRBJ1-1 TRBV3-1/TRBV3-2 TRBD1 TGTGCCAGCAGCCAAAAGGGGGCCACTGAAGCTTTCTTT CASSQKGATEAFF
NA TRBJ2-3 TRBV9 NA TGTGCCAGCAGCGTCCTTCCGAGCGGAACTAGCACAGATACGCAGTATTTT CASSVLPSGTSTDTQYF
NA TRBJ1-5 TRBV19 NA TGTGCCAGCGCCCAGACTAGCAATCAGCCCCAGCATTTT CASAQTSNQPQHF
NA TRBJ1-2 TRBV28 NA TGTGCCAGCAGTCCCCGGACAGCTAACTATGGCTACACCTTC CASSPRTANYGYTF
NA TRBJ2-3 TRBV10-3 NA TGTGCCATCAGTCTACAGAGAGGAGGCGATACGCAGTATTTT CAISLQRGGDTQYF
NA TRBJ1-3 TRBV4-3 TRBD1 TGCGCCAGCAGCCAAGATCGGACAGGGGGCTTTGGAAACACCATATATTTT CASSQDRTGGFGNTIYF
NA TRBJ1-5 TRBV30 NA TGTGCCTGGAGTGTGGAGTCAAATCAGCCCCAGCATTTT CAWSVESNQPQHF
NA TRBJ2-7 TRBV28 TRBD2 TGTGCCAGCAGCCAGGGGGGCGGGAGGGCCTACGAGCAGTACTTC CASSQGGGRAYEQYF
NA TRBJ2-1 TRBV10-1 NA TGCGCCAGCAGTGAGTTACTGGGCACTTCCTACAATGAGCAGTTCTTC CASSELLGTSYNEQFF
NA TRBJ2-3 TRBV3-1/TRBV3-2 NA TGTGCCAGCAGCCCCCGGCGGACGCCGGCAGGAAGGCAGTATTTT CASSPRRTPAGRQYF
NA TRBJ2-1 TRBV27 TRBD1 TGTGCCAGAAGAGCAGGGGGCGCGGAAAACAATGAGCAGTTCTTC CARRAGGAENNEQFF
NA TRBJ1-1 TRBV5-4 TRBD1 TGTGCCAGCACCCGGGACAGCACTGAAGCTTTCTTT CASTRDSTEAFF
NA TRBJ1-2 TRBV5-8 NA TGTGCCAGCGGGGGGGGTTATTATGGCTACACCTTC CASGGGYYGYTF
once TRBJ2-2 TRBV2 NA TGTGCCAGCAGCCGGGACACAAGCACCGGGGAGCTGTTTTTT CASSRDTSTGELFF
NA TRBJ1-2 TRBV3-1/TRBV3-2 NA TGTGCCAGCAGCCAAGAACCCGCCCTCGGAGGCTACACCTTC CASSQEPALGGYTF
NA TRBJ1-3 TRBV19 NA TGTGCCAGTTATCCCGGAGAGCCTGGAAACACCATATATTTT CASYPGEPGNTIYF
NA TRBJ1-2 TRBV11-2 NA TGTGCCAGCAGCCCCGTACCCTATGGCTACACCTTC CASSPVPYGYTF
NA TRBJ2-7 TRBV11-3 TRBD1 TGTGCCAGCAGCCTGGGACAGGGAGGACCATACGAGCAGTACTTC CASSLGQGGPYEQYF
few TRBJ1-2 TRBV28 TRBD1 TGTGCCAGCGCTGGACAGGCCCCTAGGTATGGCTACACCTTC CASAGQAPRYGYTF
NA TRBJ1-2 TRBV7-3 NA TGTGCCAGCAGCCCCTCGCCGGGGCCCATCGGGGGGGGCTACACCTTC CASSPSPGPIGGGYTF
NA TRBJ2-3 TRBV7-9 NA TGTGCCAGCAGCTTACTCTTACCGGGCCAGGGTCCAGATACGCAGTATTTT CASSLLLPGQGPDTQYF
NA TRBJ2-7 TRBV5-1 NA TGCGCCAGCAGCTTGAGGCAGACCTACGAGCAGTACTTC CASSLRQTYEQYF
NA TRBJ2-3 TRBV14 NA TGTGCCAGCAGCCCTCTAGCTGGGACAGATACGCAGTATTTT CASSPLAGTDTQYF
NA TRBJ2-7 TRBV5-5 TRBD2 TGTGCCAGCAACTCTGGACTGGGACTAGCGGAGCGGAGCTCCTACGAGCAGTACTTC CASNSGLGLAERSSYEQYF
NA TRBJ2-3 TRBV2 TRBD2 TGTGCCAGCAGTGATGGAGTAGCGGGAGGTGATACGCAGTATTTT CASSDGVAGGDTQYF
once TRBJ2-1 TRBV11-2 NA TGTGCCAGCAGCTTAGATGGGGCGGGGTCGGGCAATGAGCAGTTCTTC CASSLDGAGSGNEQFF
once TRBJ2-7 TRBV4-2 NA TGTGCCAGCAGCCAAGATTACACTTTACCTTACGAGCAGTACTTC CASSQDYTLPYEQYF
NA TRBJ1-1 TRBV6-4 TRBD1 TGTGCCAGCAGTCGTCGACAGGGCGGTCTCCTTACTGAAGCTTTCTTT CASSRRQGGLLTEAFF
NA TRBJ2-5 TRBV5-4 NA TGTGCCAGCAGCTTTCGTACAGGGACCCAAGAGACCCAGTACTTC CASSFRTGTQETQYF
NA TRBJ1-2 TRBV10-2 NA TGCGCCAGCGGGGGATCGTGGTTTTCCCCGGGAGGCTACACCTTC CASGGSWFSPGGYTF
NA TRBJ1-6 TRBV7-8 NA TGTGCCAGCAGCTTAGTTCAAGTGCATAATAATTCACCCCTCCACTTT CASSLVQVHNNSPLHF
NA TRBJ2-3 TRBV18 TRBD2 TGTGCCAGCTCACGGACTAGCGGGGGGTCGGATACGCAGTATTTT CASSRTSGGSDTQYF
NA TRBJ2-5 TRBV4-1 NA TGCGCCAGCAGCCAGGACGTTCGGGTGGAGACCCAGTACTTC CASSQDVRVETQYF
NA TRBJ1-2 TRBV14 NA TGTGCCAGCAGCTACGCCCAGGGACCTGGCTACACCTTC CASSYAQGPGYTF
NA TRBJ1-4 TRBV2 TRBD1 TGTGCCAGCACCAGACAGGGGGCAGCTAATGAAAAACTGTTTTTT CASTRQGAANEKLFF
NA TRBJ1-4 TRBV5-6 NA TGTGCCAGCAGCCTCGTTGCCGGGAATAATGAAAAACTGTTTTTT CASSLVAGNNEKLFF
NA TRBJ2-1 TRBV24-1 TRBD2 TGTGCCACCAGTGACCGAGGGACTAGCGGGAGTAGGTACAATGAGCAGTTCTTC CATSDRGTSGSRYNEQFF